These 5 T cell receptor beta chains share one sample of origin, sequenced in a study of T cell responses to AZD1222 COVID-19 vaccine. The assay was immunoSEQ multiplex PCR, and TCRdb's table has in-frame clones only and misses some. The sample lists 120,000 or so clones, 75% to 90% occurring once. Here the sequenced sample was peripheral blood, taken on day 0 of AZD1222 vaccination. The receptors shown here come from an adult in good health.

The chain combines TRBV5-4 with TRBJ1-2, with no clear D. Germline assignment: CDR1 SGHNT and CDR2 YYREEE (reference sequence). The CDR3 covers 15 residues. V lost 0 bases, J lost 5 bases, and 14 bases lay in between. The CDR3 nucleotides read TGTGCCAGCAGCTTGGCCGGGGAGTTAGGATATGGCTACACCTTC. Its protein product is CASSLAGELGYGYTF.

The V gene is TRBV30, the J gene TRBJ1-1; possibly TRBD1 for D (5 bases). Trimming cost V 0 bases and J 1 base, with 18 bases left between them. The CDR3 runs 17 residues. The V gene's germline CDR1 is GTSNPN and CDR2 SVGIG (reference sequence). CDR3 DNA: TGTGCCTGGAGTGTACAAGTGGGACTCAGGAGGAACACTGAAGCTTTCTTT. Its translation is CAWSVQVGLRRNTEAFF.

The chain recombines TRBV30 with TRBJ1-6, with D possibly TRBD1 on 6 matching bases. The CDR3 is 14 residues long. The V end lost 5 bases, the J end lost 10 bases, and 18 bases lay between the germline ends. CDR1 is GTSNPN and CDR2 is SVGIG in the germline V gene (reference sequence). CDR3 amino acids: CAWGEGVAESPLHF. DNA of the CDR3: TGTGCCTGGGGAGAGGGGGTCGCCGAGTCACCCCTCCACTTT.

The rearrangement uses TRBV11-1 and TRBJ1-2; a possible D gene is TRBD1 (5 bases). The CDR3 consists of 14 residues. Germline-derived CDR1 and CDR2 are SGHAT and FQDESV (reference sequence). Trimming removed 6 bases from V and 2 bases from J, with 13 bases in between. The CDR3 sequence is CASSPPRDNYGYTF. The DNA of the CDR3 is TGTGCCAGCAGTCCTCCCCGGGACAACTATGGCTACACCTTC. The whole variable domain, remainder taken from reference TRBV11-1 and TRBJ1-2, is EAEVAQSPRYKITEKSQAVAFWCDPISGHATLYWYRQILGQGPELLVQFQDESVVDDSQLPKDRFSAERLKGVDSTLKIQPAELGDSAMYLCASSPPRDNYGYTFGSGTRLTVV.

V gene TRBV7-2 combines with J gene TRBJ2-3, with 9 bases fitting TRBD2. This CDR3 has 16 amino acids. V was clipped by 3 bases and J by 2 bases; unmatched bases: 6. Germline V CDR1 and CDR2: SGHTA, FQGNSA. This chain's CDR3 is CASSFRLAVFTDTQYF. DNA of the CDR3: TGTGCCAGCAGCTTTAGACTAGCGGTATTCACAGATACGCAGTATTTT.